What follows are 23 T cell receptor beta chains derived from one specimen sequenced in a study of human T cells and chemical hapten exposure (dated by TCRdb to about 2021). The sample's time point label is to be understood as: patch test 2, 6 weeks after DPC sensitization. The sample's treatment or condition, from its label and the paper: therapeutic diphenylcyclopropenone sensitization with weekly scalp DPC. Library creation used RACE. The listed sequencing device is NextSeq 500. TCRdb trimmed the raw reads at Q25, called clones with MiXCR and kept productive beta chains. Records with the same CDR3 protein are collapsed into one entry carrying the most frequent genes and DNA. The sample table shows approximately 350,000 distinct CDR3 sequences, and about 6% are seen once. The ten largest clones capture less than 6.5% of the sample. The sequencing used whole blood, collected in connection with sensitization to the hapten diphenylcyclopropenone (DPC). Every receptor here comes from a woman aged 18-29 years with alopecia areata. Some clones in this sample may be carry-over from other donors' samples.

V is TRBV6-1 and J is TRBJ2-7; the D is unclear. Trimming removed 7 bases from V and 5 bases from J, with 15 bases in between. The CDR3 is 13 amino acids. In germline, CDR1 is MNHNS, CDR2 SASEGT. The CDR3 sequence: CASKFRAADEQYF. CDR3 sequence (DNA): TGTGCCAGCAAGTTTCGAGCCGCGGACGAGCAGTACTTC.

This clonotype was recorded a few times. The gene calls are TRBV27 and TRBJ2-6; either TRBD1 or TRBD2 may supply D (5 bases each). The CDR3 is made up of 15 amino acids. In germline, CDR1 is MNHEY, CDR2 SMNVEV (reference sequence). CDR3 nucleotides: TGTGCTTCACGTCAGGGAGTCTCTGGGGCCAACGTCCTGACTTTC. The encoded protein is CASRQGVSGANVLTF.

A few counts support this clonotype. The rearrangement uses TRBV9 and TRBJ2-1; weak D call: TRBD1 (6 bases). Trimming shortened V by 3 bases and J by 3 bases, and 13 bases separated the two germline ends. Germline CDR1 is SGDLS and CDR2 is YYNGEE. There are 15 residues in the CDR3. Here the CDR3 reads CASSATGDRYNEQFF. As DNA, the CDR3 is TGTGCCAGCAGCGCGACAGGCGACCGCTACAATGAGCAGTTCTTC.

Only a few counts were recorded for this clonotype. The chain couples TRBV12-3 or TRBV12-4 to TRBJ2-5; no clear D. CDR3 length equals 13 residues. V dropped 4 bases and J dropped 4 bases, with 10 bases sitting between them. In DNA, the CDR3 is TGTGCCAGCAGTTGGGGTTACCGAGAGACCCAGTACTTC. Protein: CASSWGYRETQYF.

In this sample, this clonotype turned up a few times. This chain connects TRBV4-1 to TRBJ2-3, with D perhaps TRBD1 (5 bases). This CDR3 region has 14 residues. Germline loops: CDR1 MGHRA, CDR2 YSYEKL. Trimming took off 4 bases at V and 4 bases at J, with 12 bases between the two ends. The CDR3 region has the DNA TGCGCCAGCAGCCCCCCCAGGGCGGCAGATACGCAGTATTTT. Residues: CASSPPRAADTQYF.

This sequence joins TRBV20-1 and TRBJ1-1; 10 positions agree with TRBD1. This CDR3 contains 15 residues. CDR1 and CDR2 from the germline V gene are DFQATT and SNEGSKA (reference sequence). Trimming cost V 0 bases and J 6 bases; bases outside gene matches: 7. In nucleotides, the CDR3 is TGCAGTGCTAGAGACCTCGGGACAGGGGTCTCTGAAGCTTTCTTT. Residues: CSARDLGTGVSEAFF.

This clonotype was recorded at least ten times. The V and J genes are TRBV7-2 and TRBJ1-2; 7 bases agree with TRBD1. The length of the CDR3 is 15 residues. Germline V gene data show CDR1 as SGHTA and CDR2 as FQGNSA. V trimming: 2 bases; J trimming: 5 bases; junction bases outside the gene matches: 8. The CDR3, as DNA: TGTGCCAGCAGCTTAAGGCAGGGGGTGGAGTATGGCTACACCTTC. It codes for CASSLRQGVEYGYTF.

The chain has TRBV4-3 and TRBJ1-3, with a weak D call TRBD1 (6 bases). V lost 1 base, J lost 2 bases, and 12 bases lay in between. The CDR3 consists of 16 residues. The germline V gene has CDR1 LGHNA and CDR2 YSLEER. In nucleotides, the CDR3 is TGCGCCAGCAGCCAAGGGCGGGGGACAACTGGAAACACCATATATTTT. Protein product: CASSQGRGTTGNTIYF.

This clonotype was seen more than once but under ten times. The chain is built from TRBV6-5 and TRBJ2-7, with 9 bases aligning to TRBD1. The germline gives CDR1 MNHEY, CDR2 SVGAGI. The V gene end was trimmed by 5 bases and the J gene end by 2 bases; junction bases not matched to a gene: 7. CDR3 length: 15 residues. The CDR3 protein is CASSPQGANTYEQYF. CDR3 nucleotide sequence: TGTGCCAGCAGTCCACAGGGGGCGAACACCTACGAGCAGTACTTC.

The table lists this clonotype with many counts. The chain employs TRBV15 and TRBJ1-3; 8 nucleotides line up with TRBD1. Germline loops: CDR1 LNHNV, CDR2 YYDKDF (reference sequence). V was clipped by 0 bases and J by 8 bases; unmatched bases: 3. This CDR3 is built from 14 residues. CDR3 sequence: CATSRDPTGDTIYF. Here the CDR3 DNA reads TGTGCCACCAGCAGAGATCCGACAGGGGACACCATATATTTT.

The rearrangement uses TRBV29-1 and TRBJ2-3; tentatively, D is TRBD1 or TRBD2 (5 bases each). Trimming stripped 7 bases from V and 1 base from J, with 9 bases between. Germline CDR1 and CDR2: SQVTM and ANQGSEA. There are 12 residues in the CDR3. In DNA, the CDR3 is TGCAGCGCACGGGACGGCACAGATACGCAGTATTTT. Its protein is CSARDGTDTQYF.

This clonotype was counted at least ten times. The gene calls are TRBV20-1 and TRBJ2-1; the match to TRBD1 covers 12 bases. J was trimmed by 6 bases and V by 3 bases; bases with no gene match: 12. The CDR3 loop spans 17 amino acids. The germline CDR1 and CDR2 sequences are DFQATT and SNEGSKA (reference sequence). The CDR3 nucleotides read TGCAGTGCTAGGGGCAGTTGGGGACAGGGGGCTACCAATGAGCAGTTCTTC. Translated: CSARGSWGQGATNEQFF.

This clonotype was observed many times. The V call is TRBV20-1, the J call TRBJ1-1, with 9 bases matching TRBD1. The CDR3 covers 17 residues. V shed 1 base, J shed 3 bases, and the junction held 12 bases outside the gene matches. Germline values: CDR1 DFQATT, CDR2 SNEGSKA (reference sequence). The CDR3 DNA reads TGCAGTGCTAGAGGGAGACAGGGGGTTTTCCCGGACACTGAAGCTTTCTTT. Protein sequence: CSARGRQGVFPDTEAFF.

The rearrangement uses TRBV4-3 and TRBJ1-5; D remains unclear. The CDR3 loop spans 15 amino acids. Trimming removed 3 bases at V and 6 bases at J, with 15 bases between. Germline assignment: CDR1 LGHNA and CDR2 YSLEER. In nucleotides, the CDR3 is TGCGCCAGCAGCCACAGGACGGGGTACGGTCAGCCCCAGCATTTT. Translation gives CASSHRTGYGQPQHF.

V and J are TRBV3-1 and TRBJ2-1; tentatively, D is TRBD2 (5 bases). CDR1 and CDR2 (germline): LGHDT, YNNKEL (reference sequence). V lost 0 bases, J lost 11 bases, and 11 bases lay in between. The CDR3 runs 13 residues. The CDR3 sequence is CASSQDRGLQQFF. For the CDR3, the DNA is TGTGCCAGCAGCCAAGATCGAGGGCTGCAGCAGTTCTTC.

This clonotype has at least ten counts. V usage is TRBV28 and J usage is TRBJ1-1; D gene ambiguous. Germline values: CDR1 MDHEN, CDR2 SYDVKM. Trimming took 5 bases from V and 1 from J, leaving 8 bases between them. The CDR3 sequence is 13 residues long. The DNA of the CDR3 is TGTGCCAGCAGTGTCCAGTGGAACACTGAAGCTTTCTTT. Its translation: CASSVQWNTEAFF.

There are a few counts of this clonotype. The gene calls are TRBV7-2 and TRBJ2-5; 8 bases are shared with TRBD2. Per germline, CDR1 SGHTA and CDR2 FQGNSA. This CDR3 has 15 residues. V shed 5 bases, J shed 1 base, and the junction held 6 bases outside the gene matches. The CDR3 DNA sequence: TGTGCCAGCAGCCAGGCACTAGCGGTCCAAGAGACCCAGTACTTC. It specifies CASSQALAVQETQYF.

This clonotype was counted ten times or more. V usage is TRBV27 and J usage is TRBJ2-2; the D is unclear. The CDR3 is 13 amino acids. V lost 0 bases and J lost 6, with 5 bases in between. Germline loops: CDR1 MNHEY, CDR2 SMNVEV (reference sequence). This CDR3 reads CASSLSRAGELFF. The CDR3 DNA reads TGTGCCAGCAGTTTATCTAGAGCCGGGGAGCTGTTTTTT.

This clonotype was seen more than once but under ten times. This CDR3 is CASSDTARNNSPLHF. The CDR3 coding sequence is TGTGCCAGCAGTGACACTGCGCGAAATAATTCACCCCTCCACTTT. The V gene is TRBV6-5, the J gene TRBJ1-6; unclear D gene. This CDR3 is built from 15 residues. The V and J ends lost 5 bases and 5 bases respectively, with 13 bases between them. The germline V gene encodes CDR1 MNHEY and CDR2 SVGAGI.

This clonotype was seen more than once but under ten times. This rearrangement joins TRBV20-1 to TRBJ2-1; 12 bases align to TRBD2. CDR3 length: 16 residues. CDR1 and CDR2 (germline): DFQATT, SNEGSKA (reference sequence). Trimming cost V 2 bases and J 8 bases; bases outside gene matches: 10. The CDR3 nucleotides read TGCAGTGCTAGATCTGGACTAGCGGGGCTGGTGGATGAGCAGTTCTTC. This encodes CSARSGLAGLVDEQFF.

The chain is built from TRBV6-6 and TRBJ2-3, with a tentative D call TRBD2 (6 bases). CDR1 and CDR2 (germline): MNHNY, SVGAGI (reference sequence). CDR3 length: 14 amino acids. The V and J ends lost 8 bases and 4 bases respectively, with 16 bases between them. The CDR3 sequence is CASSPTSNADTQYF. As DNA, the CDR3 is TGTGCCAGCTCGCCGACTAGTAACGCAGATACGCAGTATTTT.

The V gene is TRBV4-2, the J gene TRBJ1-2; 7 bases line up with TRBD1. The CDR3 has 17 residues. V lost 1 base to trimming and J lost 5 bases; unmatched junction nucleotides: 13. Germline values: CDR1 LGHNA, CDR2 YNFKEQ. In DNA form, the CDR3 reads TGTGCCAGCAGCCAAGGTTTTTCGGACAGGAGGTTGTATGGCTACACCTTC. Amino acid sequence: CASSQGFSDRRLYGYTF.

The chain couples TRBV7-2 to TRBJ2-1; 10 bases align to TRBD2. V dropped 6 bases and J dropped 6; count of bases not matched to a gene: 14. This CDR3 is built from 17 residues. Germline-derived CDR1 and CDR2 are SGHTA and FQGNSA. The CDR3 reads CASRPSGGVGIRNEQFF. The CDR3 nucleotides are TGTGCCAGCAGGCCTAGCGGGGGAGTCGGGATCCGCAATGAGCAGTTCTTC.